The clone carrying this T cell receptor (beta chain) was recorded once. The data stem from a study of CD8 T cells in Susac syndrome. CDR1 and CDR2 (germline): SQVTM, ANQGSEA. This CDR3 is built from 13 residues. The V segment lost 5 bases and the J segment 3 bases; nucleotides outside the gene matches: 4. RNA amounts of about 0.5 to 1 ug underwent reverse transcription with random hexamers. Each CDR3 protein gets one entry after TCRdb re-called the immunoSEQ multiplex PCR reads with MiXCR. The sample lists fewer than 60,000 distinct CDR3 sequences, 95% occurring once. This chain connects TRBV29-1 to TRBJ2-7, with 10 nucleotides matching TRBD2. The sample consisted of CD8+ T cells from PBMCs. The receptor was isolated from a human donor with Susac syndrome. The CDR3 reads CSVLIAGGYEQYF. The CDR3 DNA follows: TGCAGCGTTTTGATAGCGGGGGGCTACGAGCAGTACTTC.